This T cell receptor (beta chain) originates from a study of T-cell memory formation after mild COVID-19. About the research overall: TCR clusters were mostly donor specific. Study-wide results and limits: CD4+ contracting clones were found mainly in CM and EM, and CD8+ ones in EMRA.

With 0 bases removed from V and 10 bases from J, the gap between germline ends came to 7 bases. The CDR3 consists of 12 residues. Per germline, CDR1 SGHTA and CDR2 FQGNSA. This clonotype was counted a few times. Its target is unknown. Constant-segment-primed 5'RACE gave TCR alpha and TCR beta cDNA libraries with sample barcodes and UMIs. Each CDR3 protein is one row after TCRdb ran MiXCR on the 5' RACE reads. The data hold 300,000 to 400,000 distinct CDR3 sequences, with more than 15% observed a single time. The sample consisted of PBMCs or a T cell subset sorted from them (not recorded which). The V gene is TRBV7-2, the J gene TRBJ2-1; D is possibly TRBD2 (6 bases). The origin of this receptor is a man between 18 and 35 years old who had mild COVID-19 (a few samples of this study predate the infection). Cell type and time point are not known. The chain's CDR3 is CASSLAGGEQFF. DNA of the CDR3: TGTGCCAGCAGCTTAGCGGGAGGAGAGCAGTTCTTC.